This T cell receptor beta chain was sequenced for a study of blood T cell repertoires in COVID-19 (TCRdb year 2020). Context from the whole study: Samples from collaborators originated in the United States, Italy and Spain and spanned both the acute and convalescent phases of COVID-19. The material from the prospective study consisted of cDNA or gDNA derived from T cells, B-cell-depleted T cells, or PBMCs. The dataset comprised deeply sampled blood TCRbeta repertoires from subjects exposed to, actively infected with, or recovered from COVID-19. The repertoires were made available in a free public database intended to serve as a resource for research on the immune response to SARS-CoV-2. The samples were drawn from two sources: the first 160 participants of the ongoing ImmuneRACE study, and 1,000 to 1,500 subjects contributed by 6 global collaborators. Sample metadata almost always included a de-identified subject ID, COVID-19 status, age in years and sex. Where available, HLA class I and class II types were taken from metadata supplied by the sample provider and were not determined by assay-based typing.

TCRbeta CDR3 regions were amplified from genomic DNA using the immunoSEQ Assay, a bias-controlled multiplex PCR. In the original analysis: Within the assay, amplification of reference gene primers was used to estimate how many nucleated cells each sample contained. To quantify the absolute abundance of each unique TCRbeta CDR3 rearrangement, sequence reads were collapsed and filtered. For each sample, productive Simpson clonality was calculated as the square root of Simpson's diversity index over productive rearrangements. TCRdb mirrors the immuneACCESS table, restricted to in-frame sequences. Some clones are absent from its copies; in checked studies, under half trace to an unresolved V gene, and the reason for the others is unknown. Clone size and the V and J calls come from that table; the DNA yielded D and trimming. A total of about 71,000 clones appear in this sample, approximately 86% of them only once. About 7% of the sample is in the top ten clones.

Notes on this clone: No antigen is known for it. Within one base of it there is no much larger clone, and no base qualities were kept.

Broad study findings and their caveats: How much clinical and demographic metadata was included differed by source and by participant, and the metadata was provided uncurated.

The collaborating institutions used their own protocols to collect whole blood in K2EDTA tubes. For TCRbeta analysis, collaborators shipped samples as frozen whole blood, isolated PBMCs, or DNA extracted from either of those sample types. Sequencing was performed on peripheral blood. The TCR comes from a man between 45 and 60 years old with active COVID-19.

The CDR3 has the sequence CATSGSQGTYTDTQYF. In nucleotides, the sequence is TGTGCCACCAGTGGATCACAGGGGACTTACACAGATACGCAGTATTTT. The chain is encoded by TRBV24-1 joined to TRBJ2-3; a weak D assignment points to TRBD1 (7 bases agree). There are 16 amino acids in the CDR3, from cysteine to phenylalanine inclusive. Left in the record is the CDR3 DNA by itself, 48 bases read in frame from the first base. CDR1 KGHDR and CDR2 SFDVKD were looked up in the germline V gene. V is pared back by 5 bases and J by 2 bases, with 16 bases lying between the germline termini.